This T cell receptor beta chain was observed in a study of regulatory T cells in long-lasting Graves disease. Overall study findings and caveats: Repertoires from persistent disease leaned toward TRBV28, TRBJ1-2 and TRBJ2-5. Possibly, too few samples lowered accuracy. TCR diversity in persistent Graves' patients was below that of newly diagnosed ones.

In building TCR beta libraries, iRepertoire HTBI primers were used together with Arm-PCR of CDR3 regions. MiXCR, run by TCRdb on the multiplex PCR reads, gives a single entry per CDR3 protein. The sample carries some 340,000 distinct CDR3 sequences, approximately 25% recorded once. This clonotype was detected ten times or more. What it binds is unknown. With V trimmed by 10 bases and J by 5 bases, 11 bases remained unmatched. Germline lookup yields CDR1 SNHLY and CDR2 FYNNEI. The CDR3 runs 14 residues. Time point defined: persistent/refractory GD, antithyroid drugs over 5 years with positive TRAb. There was RNA extracted from PBMCs, and the TCR library was made from it. One endocrinology department in Xi'an, China, was where patients came from.

The chain combines TRBV2 with TRBJ2-5; 9 positions match TRBD2. The receptor's source is a woman between 35 and 50 years old with Graves disease. The sample here was peripheral blood mononuclear cells (PBMCs), taken when the disease was refractory, from a patient treated with antithyroid drugs. CDR3 amino acids: CANAVAGGQETQYF. The CDR3 coding sequence is TGTGCCAACGCCGTGGCGGGAGGGCAGGAGACCCAGTACTTC.